The clone carrying this TCR beta chain appeared many times. As yet, its antigen is unknown. The sample is drawn from a study of glioma-infiltrating T cells. Whole-study context: Glioma patients had dexamethasone for six or fewer days before surgery. General study findings and limits: Only very few CDR3 sequences appeared in both tissue and blood. A blood CDR3 motif signature was depleted in highly divergent patients. Above-expected tissue-blood divergence occurred in all gliomas, most in low-grade ones.

There are 17 residues in the CDR3. V lost 6 bases and J lost 0; bases outside the gene matches: 11. Amplification of TCR alpha and beta CDR3 regions from RNA used iRepertoire nested multiplex PCR. A single record per CDR3 protein comes from TCRdb applying MiXCR to the multiplex PCR reads. This table has approximately 400,000 distinct CDR3 sequences, around 38% appearing once. This chain connects TRBV12-3 or TRBV12-4 to TRBJ2-1; 7 bases agree with TRBD2. The sample was glioma tissue, nonneoplastic brain tissue, or PBMCs (not recorded which). This sequence was found in a human donor with low-grade glioma or glioblastoma, undergoing nonglioma brain surgery, or in good health (not recorded which). In DNA form, the CDR3 reads TGTGCCAGCAGCGGGCTCGAGGCGGGAGCCTCCTACAATGAGCAGTTCTTC. Translating it yields CASSGLEAGASYNEQFF.